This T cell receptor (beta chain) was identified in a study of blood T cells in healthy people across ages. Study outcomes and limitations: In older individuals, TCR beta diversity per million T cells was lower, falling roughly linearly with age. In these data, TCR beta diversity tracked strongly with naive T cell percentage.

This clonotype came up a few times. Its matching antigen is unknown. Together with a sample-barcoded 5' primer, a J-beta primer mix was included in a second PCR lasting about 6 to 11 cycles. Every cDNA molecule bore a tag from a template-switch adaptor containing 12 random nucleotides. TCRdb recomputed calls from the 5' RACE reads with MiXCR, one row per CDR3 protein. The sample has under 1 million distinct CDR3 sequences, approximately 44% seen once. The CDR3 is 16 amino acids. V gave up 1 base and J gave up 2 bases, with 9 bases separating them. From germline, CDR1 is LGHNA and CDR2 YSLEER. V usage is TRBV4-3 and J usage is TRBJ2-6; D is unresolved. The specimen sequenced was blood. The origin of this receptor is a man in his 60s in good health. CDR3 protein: CASSQGARAGANVLTF. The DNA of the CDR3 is TGCGCCAGCAGCCAAGGGGCCCGCGCTGGGGCCAACGTCCTGACTTTC.